Sequencing of this TCR beta chain was carried out in a study of beta chain features in type 1 diabetes. The sequenced template was cDNA made from the entire isolated RNA. Deep immunoSEQ sequencing covered naive, central memory and regulatory T cell samples. Repertoires were generated with immunoSEQ multiplex PCR, while TCRdb's copy carries only in-frame clones and drops some. The sample lists under 500,000 clones; roughly 31% were seen once. Markers CD45RO/CCR7/CD25/CD127/CD95/CD27 served to sort CD4+ naive, central memory, regulatory and stem cell-like memory cells. This clone was detected only once. The same CDR3 is also encoded by other DNA sequences in this sample. The CDR3 contains 15 residues. Germline CDR1 reads LNHDA; CDR2 reads SQIVND (reference sequence). The trim removed 6 bases at V and 3 bases at J, leaving 10 bases unmatched.

The TCR was taken from a man between 18 and 35 years old in good health. V is TRBV19 and J is TRBJ2-7; 8 bases are shared with TRBD1. The sample comprised naive CD4+ T cells from blood. The CDR3 protein is CASSPRQGNLYEQYF. The CDR3 DNA sequence: TGTGCCAGTAGCCCAAGACAGGGGAATCTCTACGAGCAGTACTTC. Drawing the rest from reference TRBV19 and TRBJ2-7, the complete variable domain is DGGITQSPKYLFRKEGQNVTLSCEQNLNHDAMYWYRQDPGQGLRLIYYSQIVNDFQKGDIAEGYSVSREKKESFPLTVTSAQKNPTAFYLCASSPRQGNLYEQYFGPGTRLTVT.